The clone carrying this T cell receptor beta chain occurred many times. There are 14 residues in the CDR3. Germline V gene sequence: CDR1 SNHLY, CDR2 FYNNEI. J lost 5 bases, V lost 6 bases, and 4 bases had no gene match. This sample's time point: sample taken at primary tumor resection. Sequencing was performed on whole RNA extracted from tumor and nontumor lung tissue, or from frozen PBMC, and the material was left unsorted. This specimen belongs to a study of spatial heterogeneity in lung cancer. Study details: Fewer alpha-chain than beta-chain sequences were consistently detected.

Using its own MiXCR run on the 5' RACE reads, TCRdb lists one record per CDR3 protein. This table has about 20,000 distinct CDR3 sequences, 19% appearing once. The material was PBMCs, obtained at surgery. V gene TRBV2 combines with J gene TRBJ2-1, with TRBD2 matching over 10 bases. The sequence was obtained from a male donor with early-stage non-small cell lung cancer. This chain's CDR3 is CASRASGGHNEQFF. CDR3 in DNA: TGTGCCAGCAGAGCTAGCGGGGGTCACAATGAGCAGTTCTTC.